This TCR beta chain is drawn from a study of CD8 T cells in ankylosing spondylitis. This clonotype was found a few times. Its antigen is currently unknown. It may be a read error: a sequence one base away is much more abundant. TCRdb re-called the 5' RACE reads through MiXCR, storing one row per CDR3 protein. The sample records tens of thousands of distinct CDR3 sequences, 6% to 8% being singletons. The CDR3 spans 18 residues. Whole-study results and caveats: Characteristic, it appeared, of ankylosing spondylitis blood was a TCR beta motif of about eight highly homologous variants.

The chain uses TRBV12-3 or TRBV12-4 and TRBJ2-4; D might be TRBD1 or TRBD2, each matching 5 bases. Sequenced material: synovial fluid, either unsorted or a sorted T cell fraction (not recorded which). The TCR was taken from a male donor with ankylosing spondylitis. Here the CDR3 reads CASRFATGTLLAKNIQYF. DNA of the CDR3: TGTGCCAGCCGTTTCGCCACCGGGACCCTTTTAGCCAAAAACATTCAGTACTTC.